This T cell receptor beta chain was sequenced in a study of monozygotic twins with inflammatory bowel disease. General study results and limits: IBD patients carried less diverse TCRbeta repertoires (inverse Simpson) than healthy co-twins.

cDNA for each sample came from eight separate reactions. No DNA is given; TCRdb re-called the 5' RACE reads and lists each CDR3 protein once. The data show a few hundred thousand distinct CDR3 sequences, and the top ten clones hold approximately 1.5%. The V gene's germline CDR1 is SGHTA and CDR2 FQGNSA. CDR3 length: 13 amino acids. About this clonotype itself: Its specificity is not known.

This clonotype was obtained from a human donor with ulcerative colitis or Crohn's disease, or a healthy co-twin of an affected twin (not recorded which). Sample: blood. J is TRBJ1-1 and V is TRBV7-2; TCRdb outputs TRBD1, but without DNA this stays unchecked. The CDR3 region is CASSPGTGDEAFF.